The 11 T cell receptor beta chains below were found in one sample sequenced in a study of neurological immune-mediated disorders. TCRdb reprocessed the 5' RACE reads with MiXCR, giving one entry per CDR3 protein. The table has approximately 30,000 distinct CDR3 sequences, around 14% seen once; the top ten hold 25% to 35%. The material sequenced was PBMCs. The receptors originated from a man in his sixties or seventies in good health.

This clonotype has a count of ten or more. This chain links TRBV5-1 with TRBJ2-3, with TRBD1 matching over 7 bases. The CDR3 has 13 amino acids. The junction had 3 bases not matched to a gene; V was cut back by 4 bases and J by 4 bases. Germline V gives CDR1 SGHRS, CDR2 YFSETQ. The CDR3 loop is CASSPQGADTQYF. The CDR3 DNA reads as TGCGCCAGCAGCCCCCAGGGGGCAGATACGCAGTATTTT.

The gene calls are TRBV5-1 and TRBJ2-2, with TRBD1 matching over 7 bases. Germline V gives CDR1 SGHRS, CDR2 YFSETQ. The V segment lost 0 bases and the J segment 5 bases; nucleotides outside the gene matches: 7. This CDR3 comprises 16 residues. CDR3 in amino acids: CASSLVRGRGTGELFF. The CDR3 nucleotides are TGCGCCAGCAGCTTGGTCAGGGGGAGAGGTACCGGGGAGCTGTTTTTT.

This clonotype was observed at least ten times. CDR3 sequence: CASSLRGNTGELFF. In DNA form, the CDR3 reads TGTGCCAGCAGTTTGAGGGGGAACACCGGGGAGCTGTTTTTT. J is TRBJ2-2 and V is TRBV6-6; D assignment may be TRBD1 or TRBD2 (5 bases each). The germline V gene has CDR1 MNHNY and CDR2 SVGAGI (reference sequence). V lost 4 bases to trimming and J lost 1 base, with 7 bases between them. The CDR3 is 14 amino acids.

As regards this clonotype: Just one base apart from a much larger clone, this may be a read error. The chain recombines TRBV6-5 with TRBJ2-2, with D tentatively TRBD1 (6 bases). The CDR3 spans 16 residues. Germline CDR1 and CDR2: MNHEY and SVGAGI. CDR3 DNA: TGTGCCAGCTGTTACTTACAGGGATTCTTGACCGGGGAGCTGTTTTTT. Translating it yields CASCYLQGFLTGELFF.

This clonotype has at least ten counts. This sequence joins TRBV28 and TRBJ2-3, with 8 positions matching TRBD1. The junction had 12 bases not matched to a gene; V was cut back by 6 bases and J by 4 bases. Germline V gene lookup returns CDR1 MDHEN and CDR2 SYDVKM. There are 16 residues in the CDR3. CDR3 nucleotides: TGTGCCAGCAGCGACTCAGGGGGCGTTGGCGCAGATACGCAGTATTTT. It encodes CASSDSGGVGADTQYF. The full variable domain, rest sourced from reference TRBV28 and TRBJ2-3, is DVKVTQSSRYLVKRTGEKVFLECVQDMDHENMFWYRQDPGLGLRLIYFSYDVKMKEKGDIPEGYSVSREKKERFSLILESASTNQTSMYLCASSDSGGVGADTQYFGPGTRLTVL.

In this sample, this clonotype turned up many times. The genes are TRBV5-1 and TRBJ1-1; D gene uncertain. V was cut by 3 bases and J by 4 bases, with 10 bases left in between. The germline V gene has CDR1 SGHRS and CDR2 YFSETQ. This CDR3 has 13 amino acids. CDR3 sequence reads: CASSWGGSTEAFF. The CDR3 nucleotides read TGCGCCAGCAGCTGGGGAGGAAGCACTGAAGCTTTCTTT.

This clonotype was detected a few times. The CDR3 sequence: CASSRDAYEQFF. The CDR3 bases are TGCGCCAGCAGCCGGGACGCCTATGAGCAGTTCTTC. The J gene is TRBJ2-1, the V gene TRBV10-1; D may be TRBD1 or TRBD2 (5 bases each). This CDR3 contains 12 residues. Trimming took off 6 bases at V and 8 bases at J, with 11 bases between the two ends. Germline V lookup: CDR1 WNHNN, CDR2 SYGVQD (reference sequence).

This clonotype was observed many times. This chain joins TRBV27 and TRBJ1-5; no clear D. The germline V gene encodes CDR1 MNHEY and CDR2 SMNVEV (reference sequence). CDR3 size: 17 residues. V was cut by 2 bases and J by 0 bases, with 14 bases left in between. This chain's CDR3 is CASSLDQTLFSNQPQHF. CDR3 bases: TGTGCCAGCAGTTTAGACCAGACCTTGTTTAGCAATCAGCCCCAGCATTTT.

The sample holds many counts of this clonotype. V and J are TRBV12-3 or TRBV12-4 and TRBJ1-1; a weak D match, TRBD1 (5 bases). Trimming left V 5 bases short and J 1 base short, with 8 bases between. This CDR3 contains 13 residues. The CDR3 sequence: CASSHGQNTEAFF. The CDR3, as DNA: TGTGCCAGCAGTCACGGACAGAACACTGAAGCTTTCTTT.

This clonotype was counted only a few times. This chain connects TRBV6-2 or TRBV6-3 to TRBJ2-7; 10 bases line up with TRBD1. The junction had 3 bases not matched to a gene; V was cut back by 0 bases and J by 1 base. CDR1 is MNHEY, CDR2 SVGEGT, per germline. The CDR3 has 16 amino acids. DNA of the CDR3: TGTGCCAGCAGTTACTCCCTGGGACAGGGGTCCTACGAGCAGTACTTC. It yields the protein CASSYSLGQGSYEQYF.

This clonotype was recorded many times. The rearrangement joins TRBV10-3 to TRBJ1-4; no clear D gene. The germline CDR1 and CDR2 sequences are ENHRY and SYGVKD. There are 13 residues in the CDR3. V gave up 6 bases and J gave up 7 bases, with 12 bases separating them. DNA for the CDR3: TGTGCCATCAGATCACCCGGAGGTGAAAAACTGTTTTTT. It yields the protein CAIRSPGGEKLFF.